The 5 T cell receptor beta chains listed next were all sequenced from one sample in a study of T cells after yellow fever vaccination. Each CDR3 protein gets one entry after TCRdb re-called the 5' RACE reads with MiXCR. This table has approximately 600,000 distinct CDR3 sequences, around 12% appearing once. This material consisted of PBMCs, taken on the day of the yellow fever booster vaccination. These receptors came from a man aged 25-40 years who received the YFV17D yellow fever vaccine.

The V call is TRBV27, the J call TRBJ1-2; the match to TRBD1 covers 7 bases. CDR1 is MNHEY and CDR2 is SMNVEV in the germline V gene (reference sequence). CDR3 length: 16 residues. J lost 2 bases, V lost 4 bases, and 10 bases had no gene match. CDR3 residues: CASSSAGQEDNYGYTF. Written as DNA, the CDR3 is TGTGCCAGCAGTTCAGCTGGACAGGAGGACAACTATGGCTACACCTTC.

The rearrangement uses TRBV18 and TRBJ2-5; 9 bases align to TRBD2. Germline loops: CDR1 KGHSH, CDR2 LQKENI. This CDR3 region has 14 residues. The V and J ends lost 3 bases and 7 bases, in that order; junction bases with no gene match: 6. DNA of the CDR3: TGTGCCAGCTCACCGGGACTAGCTGAGGGGACCCAGTACTTC. This translates into CASSPGLAEGTQYF.

This chain joins TRBV19 and TRBJ1-2; D perhaps matches TRBD1 (5 bases). Deletions cut 7 bases from V and 4 bases from J, with 13 bases between. This CDR3 is built from 13 residues. Germline CDR1 LNHDA, CDR2 SQIVND (reference sequence). The DNA of the CDR3 is TGTGCCAGTAATAAACAGGATATCTATGGCTACACCTTC. Protein product: CASNKQDIYGYTF.

The V gene is TRBV5-1, the J gene TRBJ2-7; 10 nucleotides align to TRBD2. V dropped 4 bases and J dropped 0; count of bases not matched to a gene: 4. Germline-derived CDR1 and CDR2 are SGHRS and YFSETQ. This CDR3 is 15 amino acids long. The CDR3 DNA follows: TGCGCCAGCAGCACAGGACTAGCGGACTCCTACGAGCAGTACTTC. It yields the protein CASSTGLADSYEQYF. The whole variable domain, remainder taken from reference TRBV5-1 and TRBJ2-7, is KAGVTQTPRYLIKTRGQQVTLSCSPISGHRSVSWYQQTPGQGLQFLFEYFSETQRNKGNFPGRFSGRQFSNSRSEMNVSTLELGDSALYLCASSTGLADSYEQYFGPGTRLTVT.

This clonotype was counted only a few times. The V gene is TRBV7-8, the J gene TRBJ2-3, with a weak D call TRBD2 (6 bases). This CDR3 has 15 residues. Trimming pared 4 bases from V and 0 bases from J, leaving 11 bases between. CDR1 is SGHVS, CDR2 FQNEAQ, per germline. This chain's CDR3 is CASSSWEVSTDTQYF. The CDR3 DNA reads TGTGCCAGCAGCTCTTGGGAGGTCAGCACAGATACGCAGTATTTT.